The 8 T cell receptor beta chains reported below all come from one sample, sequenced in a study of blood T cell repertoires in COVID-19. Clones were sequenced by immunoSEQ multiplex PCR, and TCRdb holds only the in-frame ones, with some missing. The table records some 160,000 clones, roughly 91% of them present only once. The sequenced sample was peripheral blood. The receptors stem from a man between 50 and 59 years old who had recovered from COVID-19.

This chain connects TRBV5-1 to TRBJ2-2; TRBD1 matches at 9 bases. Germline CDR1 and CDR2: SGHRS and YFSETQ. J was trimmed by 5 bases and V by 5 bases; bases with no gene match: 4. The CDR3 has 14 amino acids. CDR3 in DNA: TGCGCCAGCAGGACAGGGGGAGAGACCGGGGAGCTGTTTTTT. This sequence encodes CASRTGGETGELFF.

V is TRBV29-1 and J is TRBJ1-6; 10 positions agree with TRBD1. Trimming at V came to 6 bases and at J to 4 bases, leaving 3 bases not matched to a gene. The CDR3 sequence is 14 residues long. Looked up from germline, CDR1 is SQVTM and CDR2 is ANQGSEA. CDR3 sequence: CSVRGQGYNSPLHF. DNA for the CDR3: TGCAGCGTGAGGGGACAGGGGTATAATTCACCCCTCCACTTT.

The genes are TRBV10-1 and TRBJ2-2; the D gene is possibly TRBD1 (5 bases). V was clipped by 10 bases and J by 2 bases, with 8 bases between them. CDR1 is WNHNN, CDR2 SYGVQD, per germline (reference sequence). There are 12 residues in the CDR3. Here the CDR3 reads CATGQNTGELFF. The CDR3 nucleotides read TGCGCCACAGGACAAAACACCGGGGAGCTGTTTTTT.

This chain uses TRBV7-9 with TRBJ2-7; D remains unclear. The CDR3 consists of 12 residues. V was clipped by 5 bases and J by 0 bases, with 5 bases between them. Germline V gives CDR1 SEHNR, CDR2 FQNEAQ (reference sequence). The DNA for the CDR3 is TGTGCCAGCAGCCAACTCTCCTACGAGCAGTACTTC. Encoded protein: CASSQLSYEQYF. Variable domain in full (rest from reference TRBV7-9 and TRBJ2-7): DTGVSQNPRHKITKRGQNVTFRCDPISEHNRLYWYRQTLGQGPEFLTYFQNEAQLEKSRLLSDRFSAERPKGSFSTLEIQRTEQGDSAMYLCASSQLSYEQYFGPGTRLTVT.

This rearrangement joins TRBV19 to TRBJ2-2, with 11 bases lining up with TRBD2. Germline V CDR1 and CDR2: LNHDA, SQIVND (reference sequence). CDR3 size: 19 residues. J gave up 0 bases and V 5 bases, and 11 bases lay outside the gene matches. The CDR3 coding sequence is TGTGCCAGTAGTTTGTTGATTCTAGCGGGGGGACCGAACACCGGGGAGCTGTTTTTT. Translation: CASSLLILAGGPNTGELFF.

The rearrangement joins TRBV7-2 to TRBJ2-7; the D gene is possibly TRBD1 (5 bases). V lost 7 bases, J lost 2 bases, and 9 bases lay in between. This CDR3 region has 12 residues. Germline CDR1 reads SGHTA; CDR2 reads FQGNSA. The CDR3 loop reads CASTDSPYEQYF. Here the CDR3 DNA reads TGTGCCAGCACCGACAGCCCCTACGAGCAGTACTTC.

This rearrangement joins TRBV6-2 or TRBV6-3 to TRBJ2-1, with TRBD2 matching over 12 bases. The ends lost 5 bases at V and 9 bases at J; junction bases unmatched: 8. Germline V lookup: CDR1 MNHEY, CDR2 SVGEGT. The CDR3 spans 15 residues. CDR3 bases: TGTGCCAGCAGTAACCTAGCGGGAGGGTTCGGTGAGCAGTTCTTC. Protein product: CASSNLAGGFGEQFF.

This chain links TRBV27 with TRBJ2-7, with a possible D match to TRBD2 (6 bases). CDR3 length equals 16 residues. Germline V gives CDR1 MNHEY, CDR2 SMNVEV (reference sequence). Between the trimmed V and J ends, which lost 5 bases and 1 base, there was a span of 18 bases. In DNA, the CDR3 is TGTGCCAGCAGTCAGGCTCAGGGACTGCTATCCTACGAGCAGTACTTC. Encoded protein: CASSQAQGLLSYEQYF.